The 22 T cell receptor beta chains below were found in one sample sequenced in a study of T cells in Graves' hyperthyroidism and ophthalmopathy. Amplification of TCR beta CDR3 regions used RNA as the template. Initially, a first-round RT-PCR of the TCR CDR3 employed the HTBI primer set. TCRdb re-derived calls from the multiplex PCR reads in MiXCR, one entry per CDR3 protein. The table lists 700,000 to 950,000 distinct CDR3 sequences, about a third of them singletons. The source material was blood. Receptors were obtained from a woman in her 40s with Graves' hyperthyroidism.

The CDR3 sequence is CSAKSGGGGDFYEQYF. The CDR3 region has the DNA TGCAGTGCTAAGAGCGGAGGGGGTGGGGATTTCTACGAGCAGTACTTC. The V and J genes are TRBV20-1 and TRBJ2-7; tentatively, D is TRBD1 or TRBD2 (6 bases each). CDR1 is DFQATT, CDR2 SNEGSKA, per germline (reference sequence). The ends were cut back, 4 bases at V and 3 bases at J, with 22 bases in the middle. The CDR3 consists of 16 residues.

The table lists this clonotype with a few counts. This chain joins TRBV4-1 and TRBJ1-2; D is unresolved. This CDR3 region has 18 residues. Per germline, CDR1 MGHRA and CDR2 YSYEKL. V was clipped by 0 bases and J by 2 bases, with 19 bases between them. The CDR3, as DNA: TGCGCCAGCAGCCAAGATCTCAGCAGGCCCCTGGACAACTATGGCTACACCTTC. Residues: CASSQDLSRPLDNYGYTF.

Note on this clonotype: A junction end diverges from the germline sequence, so it may reflect a read error. This chain links TRBV7-3 with TRBJ2-6, with a possible D match to TRBD1 (5 bases). The CDR3 covers 13 residues. Per germline, CDR1 SGHTA and CDR2 FQGTGA. Here the CDR3 reads CASSSFGANVLTF. The CDR3 DNA follows: TGTGCCAGCAGCTCTTTTGGGGCCAACGTCCTGACCTTC.

The chain combines TRBV2 with TRBJ1-2; D gene ambiguous. Germline V gene sequence: CDR1 SNHLY, CDR2 FYNNEI. The CDR3 extends over 16 amino acids. The V end was cut by 7 bases, the J end by 0 bases, with 18 bases between. CDR3 loop: CASTPVGSDTNYGYTF. Here the CDR3 DNA reads TGTGCCAGCACCCCCGTCGGGAGCGACACTAACTATGGCTACACCTTC. Full variable domain (outside the CDR3, taken from reference TRBV2 and TRBJ1-2): EPEVTQTPSHQVTQMGQEVILRCVPISNHLYFYWYRQILGQKVEFLVSFYNNEISEKSEIFDDQFSVERPDGSNFTLKIRSTKLEDSAMYFCASTPVGSDTNYGYTFGSGTRLTVV.

On this clonotype: This may be a read error: a much more frequent sequence differs by one nucleotide. This chain joins TRBV15 and TRBJ1-5; D unclear. The CDR3 is made up of 13 amino acids. Germline V gene sequence: CDR1 LNHNV, CDR2 YYDKDF (reference sequence). CDR3 DNA sequence: TGTGCCACCAGCAGAGAGGGTGGTCAGCCCCGGCATTTT. As protein: CATSREGGQPRHF. The full variable domain, in which reference TRBV15 and TRBJ1-5 provide the parts outside the CDR3, is DAMVIQNPRYQVTQFGKPVTLSCSQTLNHNVMYWYQQKSSQAPKLLFHYYDKDFNNEADTPDNFQSRRPNTSFCFLDIRSPGLGDTAMYLCATSREGGQPRHFGDGTRLSIL.

V gene TRBV7-2 combines with J gene TRBJ2-3, with no clear D. Trimming cost V 2 bases and J 5 bases, with 8 bases left between them. Germline loops: CDR1 SGHTA, CDR2 FQGNSA. This CDR3 region has 13 residues. The chain's CDR3 is CASSLRKGDTQYF. Here the CDR3 DNA reads TGTGCCAGCAGCTTACGTAAGGGAGATACGCAGTATTTT.

Comments on this clonotype: One end of the junction is discordant with germline, which a read error may explain. The J gene is TRBJ1-1, the V gene TRBV11-2; D not certain. Germline assignment: CDR1 SGHAT and CDR2 FQNNGV. The CDR3 runs 13 residues. The CDR3 here is CASSFLLNAEAFF. DNA of the CDR3: TGTGCCAGCAGCTTTCTTCTGAACGCTGAAGCTTTCTTT. The full variable domain, with the rest looked up from reference TRBV11-2 and TRBJ1-1, is EAGVAQSPRYKIIEKRQSVAFWCNPISGHATLYWYQQILGQGPKLLIQFQNNGVVDDSQLPKDRFSAERLKGVDSTLKIQPAKLEDSAVYLCASSFLLNAEAFFGQGTRLTVV.

The rearrangement joins TRBV7-8 to TRBJ2-7; TRBD2 matches at 13 bases. The CDR3 is 18 residues long. From germline, CDR1 is SGHVS and CDR2 FQNEAQ. V shed 5 bases, J shed 3 bases, and the junction held 13 bases outside the gene matches. As DNA, the CDR3 is TGTGCCAGCAGCCCCGGGACTAGCGGGGAAAGAACTAACTACGAGCAGTACTTC. Amino acid sequence: CASSPGTSGERTNYEQYF.

The chain links TRBV2 to TRBJ1-1, with 9 positions matching TRBD1. V dropped 4 bases and J dropped 1; count of bases not matched to a gene: 4. Germline V gives CDR1 SNHLY, CDR2 FYNNEI. This CDR3 contains 15 residues. The CDR3, as DNA: TGTGCCAGCAGTGGACCGGGACAGGGGAACACTGAAGCTTTCTTT. It specifies CASSGPGQGNTEAFF.

The genes are TRBV7-2 and TRBJ2-7; 7 nucleotides line up with TRBD2. J lost 0 bases, V lost 6 bases, and 8 bases had no gene match. Per germline, CDR1 SGHTA and CDR2 FQGNSA. The CDR3 has 15 residues. This CDR3 reads CASSLSGGNSYEQYF. The CDR3 region has the DNA TGTGCCAGCAGTTTATCGGGGGGTAACTCCTACGAGCAGTACTTC.

The chain employs TRBV7-9 and TRBJ1-2; a weak D match, TRBD1 (5 bases). Trimming left V 5 bases short and J 2 bases short, with 12 bases between. The germline V gene has CDR1 SEHNR and CDR2 FQNEAQ (reference sequence). This CDR3 region has 14 residues. CDR3 in DNA: TGTGCCAGCAGCCCGGGGGAACACAACTATGGCTACACCTTC. It is translated as CASSPGEHNYGYTF.

This chain connects TRBV7-9 to TRBJ2-5, with 10 nucleotides matching TRBD2. The CDR3 spans 15 residues. CDR1 and CDR2 (germline): SEHNR, FQNEAQ (reference sequence). The V and J ends lost 8 bases and 4 bases, in that order; junction bases with no gene match: 10. Here the CDR3 reads CASSGERGGAETQYF. The CDR3 DNA follows: TGTGCCAGCTCCGGGGAGCGGGGGGGCGCAGAGACCCAGTACTTC.

About this clonotype itself: A read error may explain this, as a much larger clone is one base away. V is TRBV5-1 and J is TRBJ1-1, with a possible D match to TRBD1 (5 bases). V was shortened by 6 bases and J by 3 bases, with 15 bases between the two germline ends. In germline, CDR1 is SGHRS, CDR2 YFSETQ. This CDR3 region has 14 residues. CDR3 amino acids: CASNSTGGDTEAFF. In DNA form, the CDR3 reads TGCGCCAGCAACAGTACAGGAGGGGACACTGAAGCTTTCTTT.

About this clonotype itself: Given a much more abundant clone one base away, this may be a read error. The chain employs TRBV10-3 and TRBJ2-2; a weak D match, TRBD2 (5 bases). The CDR3 covers 17 residues. The V end was cut by 4 bases, the J end by 2 bases, with 17 bases between. Germline V gene lookup returns CDR1 ENHRY and CDR2 SYGVKD. This CDR3 is CAISAGSAEANTGELFF. The CDR3 DNA is TGTGCCATCAGTGCGGGATCGGCGGAGGCTAACACCGGGGAGCTGTTTTTT.

This clonotype occurred a few times. At one end, the junction sequence differs from germline, possibly due to a read error. The chain links TRBV7-2 to TRBJ2-5; D perhaps matches TRBD2 (5 bases). The germline V gene encodes CDR1 SGHTA and CDR2 FQGNSA. CDR3 length: 16 residues. CDR3 loop: CVSSLKRSGVGETQYF. The CDR3 DNA sequence: TGTGTCAGCAGCTTAAAACGAAGCGGAGTCGGGGAGACCCAGTACTTC. Based on the CDR3 plus reference TRBV7-2 and TRBJ2-5, the full variable domain is GAGVSQSPSNKVTEKGKDVELRCDPISGHTALYWYRQSLGQGLEFLIYFQGNSAPDKSGLPSDRFSAERTGGSVSTLTIQRTQQEDSAVYLCVSSLKRSGVGETQYFGPGTRLLVL.

This clonotype was recorded at least ten times. The chain combines TRBV7-2 with TRBJ1-2; weak D call: TRBD1 (5 bases). Per germline, CDR1 SGHTA and CDR2 FQGNSA. Between the trimmed V and J ends, which lost 1 base and 6 bases, there was a span of 12 bases. The CDR3 is 14 residues long. The DNA of the CDR3 is TGTGCCAGCAGCTTAGGGGGCAGGAAAGATGGCTACACCTTC. It codes for CASSLGGRKDGYTF.

Only a few counts were recorded for this clonotype. A read error may be the cause here, since a much bigger clone is one base away. Given the absence of the conserved phenylalanine or tryptophan at the CDR3 end, a read error is likely. The chain carries TRBV7-9 and TRBJ1-1; D unclear. CDR3 size: 14 residues. V shed 1 base and J shed 2 bases, with 8 bases lying between them. Germline V gene lookup returns CDR1 SEHNR and CDR2 FQNEAQ (reference sequence). CDR3 amino acids: CASSLDRLNTEAFL. The CDR3 nucleotides are TGTGCCAGCAGCTTAGACAGACTAAACACTGAAGCTTTCCTT.

The table lists this clonotype with many counts. This chain connects TRBV20-1 to TRBJ2-5; the D is unclear. CDR3 length: 11 amino acids. CDR1 and CDR2 from the germline V gene are DFQATT and SNEGSKA (reference sequence). The V end was cut by 3 bases, the J end by 2 bases, with 4 bases between. CDR3 in amino acids: CSASQQETQYF. Written as DNA, the CDR3 is TGCAGTGCTAGCCAACAAGAGACCCAGTACTTC.

As concerns this clonotype: A single base separates this from a much larger clone, so it may be a read error. The V gene is TRBV7-6, the J gene TRBJ1-1; D remains unclear. V lost 2 bases to trimming and J lost 4 bases, with 8 bases between them. The length of the CDR3 is 13 residues. Germline V gene data show CDR1 as SGHVS and CDR2 as FNYEAQ. DNA of the CDR3: TGTGCCAGCAGCTTATGGAGGTCCACTGAAGCTTTCTTT. Translation: CASSLWRSTEAFF.

With regard to this clonotype: Just one base apart from a much larger clone, this may be a read error. The chain uses TRBV5-1 and TRBJ2-5; D gene unclear. Germline assignment: CDR1 SGHRS and CDR2 YFSETQ. The CDR3 contains 14 residues. The CDR3: CASSLGVQTETQYF. CDR3 sequence (DNA): TGTGCCAGCAGCTTAGGAGTCCAGACGGAGACCCAGTACTTC.

The CDR3 loop reads CASRRRGRGEKLFF. The CDR3 DNA follows: TGTGCCAGCAGAAGACGGGGCAGGGGGGAAAAACTGTTTTTT. This sequence joins TRBV7-2 and TRBJ1-4, with 7 bases that match TRBD1. V shed 6 bases and J 8 bases; nucleotides not matched to a gene: 9. This CDR3 has 14 amino acids. Germline V lookup: CDR1 SGHTA, CDR2 FQGNSA.

CDR3 nucleotides: TGTGCCAGCAGTTTTAAAGGGGATAATGGCTACACCTTC. Translation: CASSFKGDNGYTF. The chain employs TRBV12-3 or TRBV12-4 and TRBJ1-2; possibly TRBD1 for D (5 bases). The CDR3 loop spans 13 amino acids. The V end was cut by 3 bases, the J end by 6 bases, with 11 bases between.